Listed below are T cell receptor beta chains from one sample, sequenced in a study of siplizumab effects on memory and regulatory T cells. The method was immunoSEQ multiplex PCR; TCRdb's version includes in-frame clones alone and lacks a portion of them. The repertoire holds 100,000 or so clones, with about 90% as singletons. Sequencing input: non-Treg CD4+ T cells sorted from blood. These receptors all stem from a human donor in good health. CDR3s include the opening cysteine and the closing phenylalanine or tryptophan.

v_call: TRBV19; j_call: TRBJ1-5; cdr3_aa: CAVTRNRRYSNQPQHF
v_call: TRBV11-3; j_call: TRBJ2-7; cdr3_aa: CASSLAPGETGAYEQYF
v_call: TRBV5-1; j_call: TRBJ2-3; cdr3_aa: CASSLAANTDTQYF
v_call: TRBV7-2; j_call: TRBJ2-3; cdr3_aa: CASSLDRSGGTDTQYF
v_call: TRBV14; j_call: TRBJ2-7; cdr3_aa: CASSQKPGVPYEQYF
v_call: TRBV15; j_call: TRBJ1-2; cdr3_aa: CATSGTGPYGYTF
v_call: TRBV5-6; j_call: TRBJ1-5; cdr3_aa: CASSLQGSLNQPQHF
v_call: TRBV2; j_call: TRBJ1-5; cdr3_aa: CASSGGRLNQPQHF
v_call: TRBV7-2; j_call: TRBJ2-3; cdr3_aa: CASRLPTSGTDTQYF
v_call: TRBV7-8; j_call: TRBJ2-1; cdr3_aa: CASSLNDRGLMNEQFF
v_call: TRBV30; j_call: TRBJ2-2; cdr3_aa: CAWSVPGGANTGELFF
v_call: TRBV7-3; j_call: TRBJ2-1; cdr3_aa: CASSLQRRNEQFF
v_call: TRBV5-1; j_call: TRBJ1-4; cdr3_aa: CASRVGRTAVGATNEKLFF
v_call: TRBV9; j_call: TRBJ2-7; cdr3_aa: CASSDGTDSSYEQYF
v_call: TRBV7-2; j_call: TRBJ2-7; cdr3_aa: CASSRTSGSYEQYF
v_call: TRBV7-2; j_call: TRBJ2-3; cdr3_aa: CASSLTRDTDTQYF
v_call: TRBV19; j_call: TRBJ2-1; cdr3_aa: CASSRLTGPQFF
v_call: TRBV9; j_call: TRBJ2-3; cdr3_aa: CASSATTFGTDTQYF
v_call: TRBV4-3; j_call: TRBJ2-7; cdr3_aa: CASSQEVGTGGREQYF
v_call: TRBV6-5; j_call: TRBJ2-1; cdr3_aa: CASSYYGHTDHNEQFF
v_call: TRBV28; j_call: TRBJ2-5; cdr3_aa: CASSSRSAQYF
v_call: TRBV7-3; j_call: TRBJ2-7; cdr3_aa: CASSKGTSGEQYF
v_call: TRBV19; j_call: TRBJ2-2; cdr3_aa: CASRGSSTSGFGELFF
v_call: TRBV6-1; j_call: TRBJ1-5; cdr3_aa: CASRAGALWAQHF
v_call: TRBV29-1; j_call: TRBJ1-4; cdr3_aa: CSARRGSANEKLFF
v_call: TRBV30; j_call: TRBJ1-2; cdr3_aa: CAWTGGGYGYTF
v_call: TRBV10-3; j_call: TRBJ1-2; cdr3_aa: CAILDRDSYGYTF
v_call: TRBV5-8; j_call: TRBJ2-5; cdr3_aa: CASSSQTSGRADETQYF
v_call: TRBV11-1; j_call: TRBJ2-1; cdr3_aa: CASSLARGSKDNEQFF
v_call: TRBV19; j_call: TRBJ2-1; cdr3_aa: CASSDGIYNEQFF
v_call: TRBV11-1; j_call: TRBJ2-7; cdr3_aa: CASSFRPGTGTEQYF